The 17 T cell receptor beta chains in this list originate from one sample, sequenced in a study of T cells in Graves' hyperthyroidism and ophthalmopathy. Amplification of TCR beta CDR3 regions was performed using RNA transcripts as template. During a first-round RT-PCR of the TCR CDR3, the HTBI primer set was used. MiXCR, run by TCRdb on the multiplex PCR reads, gives a single entry per CDR3 protein. Of about 600,000 distinct CDR3 sequences in the sample, 14% are singletons; the top ten hold 6.5% to 9%. Sequencing was performed on blood. The receptors shown here come from a woman under 30 with Graves' ophthalmopathy.

In its sample, this clonotype was seen many times. This chain links TRBV7-8 with TRBJ2-7; TRBD2 aligns across 11 bases. The junction had 12 bases not matched to a gene; V was cut back by 5 bases and J by 0 bases. Per the germline V gene, CDR1 is SGHVS and CDR2 is FQNEAQ. The CDR3 has 18 amino acids. The CDR3 region is CASSHGTSGRPSSYEQYF. CDR3 coding DNA: TGTGCCAGCAGCCACGGGACTAGCGGACGGCCTAGCTCCTACGAGCAGTACTTC.

This clonotype was counted many times. V is TRBV27 and J is TRBJ1-1, with TRBD1 matching over 8 bases. With 3 bases clipped from V and 0 bases from J, the junction kept 3 bases outside the gene matches. The CDR3 sequence is 15 residues long. Germline CDR1 reads MNHEY; CDR2 reads SMNVEV (reference sequence). Here the CDR3 DNA reads TGTGCCAGCAGTTTGACAGGGGTTGTGAACACTGAAGCTTTCTTT. This codes for CASSLTGVVNTEAFF.

This clonotype was seen more than once but under ten times. The V gene is TRBV7-2, the J gene TRBJ2-4, with D perhaps TRBD1 (5 bases). Germline V gene data show CDR1 as SGHTA and CDR2 as FQGNSA. This CDR3 is 13 amino acids long. V was trimmed by 5 bases and J by 5 bases, leaving 10 bases between them. The CDR3 DNA is TGTGCCAGCAGCCCTGGGGCTGAAAACATTCAGTACTTC. Translated, it gives CASSPGAENIQYF.

This clonotype was seen repeatedly, ten times or more. The rearrangement links TRBV12-3 or TRBV12-4 to TRBJ2-4, with TRBD1 matching over 9 bases. This CDR3 spans 16 amino acids. Losses at the gene ends were 3 bases for V and 3 bases for J; bases not matched to a gene: 6. CDR3 nucleotide sequence: TGTGCCAGCAGTTTCGGGACAGGGAACATCAAAAACATTCAGTACTTC. Translated, it gives CASSFGTGNIKNIQYF.

This clonotype showed up just a few times. The chain links TRBV2 to TRBJ1-2; TRBD1 might be the D (6 bases). V lost 6 bases and J lost 6, with 26 bases in between. This CDR3 contains 17 residues. Germline V gene sequence: CDR1 SNHLY, CDR2 FYNNEI. CDR3 sequence reads: CASSVKRVGQLVDGYTF. CDR3 coding DNA: TGTGCCAGCAGCGTAAAAAGGGTTGGACAGTTGGTAGATGGCTACACCTTC.

The chain recombines TRBV5-1 with TRBJ1-4; D possibly corresponds to TRBD1 (5 bases). CDR1 is SGHRS and CDR2 is YFSETQ in the germline V gene. Trimming removed 0 bases from V and 8 bases from J, with 17 bases in between. The CDR3 has 16 residues. The chain's CDR3 is CASSLAPGTGEEKLFF. The CDR3 nucleotides read TGCGCCAGCAGCTTGGCCCCCGGGACCGGGGAGGAAAAACTGTTTTTT.

This clonotype showed up just a few times. The chain recombines TRBV3-1 with TRBJ1-1; TRBD1 matches 7 bases. Trimming at V came to 3 bases and at J to 4 bases, leaving 11 bases not matched to a gene. The CDR3 has 16 residues. CDR1 is LGHDT, CDR2 YNNKEL, per germline (reference sequence). The CDR3 is CASSHVHRGGSTEAFF. The CDR3 DNA reads TGTGCCAGCAGCCATGTCCACAGGGGAGGTAGCACTGAAGCTTTCTTT.

This clonotype was counted between two and nine times. J is TRBJ2-1 and V is TRBV6-1; the match to TRBD2 covers 9 bases. Germline-derived CDR1 and CDR2 are MNHNS and SASEGT. V dropped 4 bases and J dropped 7; count of bases not matched to a gene: 14. The CDR3 runs to 17 residues. The CDR3 reads CASSVPNSGSPYNEQFF. DNA of the CDR3: TGTGCCAGCAGTGTCCCGAATAGCGGGAGCCCTTATAATGAGCAGTTCTTC.

This chain links TRBV9 with TRBJ2-7; tentatively, D is TRBD2 (7 bases). Trimming cost V 0 bases and J 2 bases, with 12 bases left between them. The CDR3 is 15 residues long. Germline CDR1 SGDLS, CDR2 YYNGEE. CDR3 region: CASSVDGGPAYEQYF. The CDR3 nucleotides are TGTGCCAGCAGCGTAGACGGGGGGCCAGCCTACGAGCAGTACTTC. Looking up the rest from reference TRBV9 and TRBJ2-7 gives the full variable domain: DSGVTQTPKHLITATGQRVTLRCSPRSGDLSVYWYQQSLDQGLQFLIQYYNGEERAKGNILERFSAQQFPDLHSELNLSSLELGDSALYFCASSVDGGPAYEQYFGPGTRLTVT.

This clonotype was counted ten times or more. The gene calls are TRBV30 and TRBJ1-1; weak D call: TRBD1 (5 bases). Germline lookup yields CDR1 GTSNPN and CDR2 SVGIG (reference sequence). This CDR3 comprises 13 residues. The V and J ends lost 0 bases and 4 bases respectively, with 9 bases between them. Here the CDR3 DNA reads TGTGCCTGGAGTGTACTGGGGACCACTGAAGCTTTCTTT. It specifies CAWSVLGTTEAFF.

The V gene is TRBV9, the J gene TRBJ2-7; the D gene is possibly TRBD2 (6 bases). Germline lookup yields CDR1 SGDLS and CDR2 YYNGEE. V was clipped by 3 bases and J by 7 bases, with 14 bases between them. CDR3 size: 13 residues. The CDR3, as DNA: TGTGCCAGCAGCGAGTTCGGGACTCCTGAGCAGTACTTC. It yields the protein CASSEFGTPEQYF.

The V gene is TRBV4-1, the J gene TRBJ2-3, with TRBD2 identical over 7 bases. Per the germline V gene, CDR1 is MGHRA and CDR2 is YSYEKL. CDR3 length: 17 residues. V lost 1 base to trimming and J lost 1 base; unmatched junction nucleotides: 8. The CDR3 spells CASSQVGREKGTDTQYF. For the CDR3, the DNA is TGCGCCAGCAGCCAAGTCGGGCGGGAGAAGGGCACAGATACGCAGTATTTT.

This clonotype occurred many times. The gene calls are TRBV7-8 and TRBJ2-7; D is unclear. Germline CDR1 is SGHVS and CDR2 is FQNEAQ. Trimming stripped 1 base from V and 7 bases from J, with 17 bases between. This CDR3 has 15 residues. CDR3 region: CASSLVKTRMGEQYF. CDR3 in DNA: TGTGCCAGCAGCTTAGTTAAGACTCGTATGGGAGAGCAGTACTTC.

Many counts were recorded for this clonotype. The chain combines TRBV6-2 or TRBV6-3 with TRBJ1-2; D not resolved. V lost 2 bases, J lost 3 bases, and 19 bases lay in between. Germline V CDR1 and CDR2: MNHEY, SVGEGT. The CDR3 is 17 amino acids. The CDR3 bases are TGTGCCAGCAGTTACAAGCCGTGGGAACGTATACACTATGGCTACACCTTC. Its protein product is CASSYKPWERIHYGYTF.

This clonotype was detected a few times. The chain has TRBV4-1 and TRBJ2-3; D is perhaps TRBD2 (7 bases). The CDR3 is made up of 16 amino acids. Per the germline V gene, CDR1 is MGHRA and CDR2 is YSYEKL. Trimming removed 0 bases at V and 1 base at J, with 11 bases between. The CDR3 sequence is CASSQDRGGGTDTQYF. The CDR3 nucleotides read TGCGCCAGCAGCCAAGATAGGGGGGGGGGCACAGATACGCAGTATTTT.

This clonotype was counted many times. The chain recombines TRBV12-3 or TRBV12-4 with TRBJ1-5; 8 bases are a match to TRBD1. The CDR3 is 13 amino acids. J was trimmed by 4 bases and V by 6 bases; bases with no gene match: 2. DNA of the CDR3: TGTGCCAGCAGACGACAGGGGAATCAGCCCCAGCATTTT. Its translation: CASRRQGNQPQHF.

There are a few counts of this clonotype. CDR3 DNA sequence: TGCAGTGCAACCCATGGACAGGGGCCCTCCTACGAGCAGTACTTC. It translates to CSATHGQGPSYEQYF. This sequence joins TRBV20-1 and TRBJ2-7, with TRBD1 matching 9 bases. The CDR3 has 15 amino acids. Germline CDR1 is DFQATT and CDR2 is SNEGSKA (reference sequence). The ends lost 6 bases at V and 0 bases at J; junction bases unmatched: 9.